The source of this TCR beta chain is a study of T cell repertoires in cytomegalovirus infection. Background on the study: CMV epitopes, recently identified HLA-C-restricted and well-studied HLA-B-restricted, were used. Evidence of both CMV infection and a matching HLA type came from public TCR beta signatures.

Concerning this clonotype: No antigen is known for it.

Each CDR3 protein is one row after TCRdb ran MiXCR on the reads. This sample carries approximately 110,000 distinct CDR3 sequences, about 30% of them seen once, and the ten largest clones take around 41%. Study results and limitations: Public TCR beta family frequency separated CMV-and-HLA carriers, including in an independent cohort. Predominance within the ex vivo response was attributable to HLA-C-restricted CMV-specific TCR beta clonotypes.

The sample was CD8+ T cells from cultured PBMCs, taken from culture after CMV antigen stimulation. The receptor comes from a human donor in good health (CMV status not recorded). Some clones in this sample may be carry-over from other donors' samples.

In DNA form, the CDR3 reads TGTGCCAGCAGTTCGACAGTGAAAATAGATACGCAGTATTTT. Encoded protein: CASSSTVKIDTQYF. The chain carries TRBV12-3 or TRBV12-4 and TRBJ2-3; a possible D gene is TRBD1 (5 bases). V gave up 4 bases and J gave up 5 bases, with 13 bases separating them. CDR3 length: 14 residues.